This TCR beta chain was retrieved from a study of blood T cell repertoires in COVID-19. As for the study in general: Researchers got acute and convalescent COVID-19 samples from the United States, Italy and Spain.

Produced via immunoSEQ multiplex PCR; TCRdb's table is partial and in-frame only. The sample lists approximately 310,000 clones, 87% seen once, with around 8% in the top ten. This CDR3 has 16 residues. Germline V gives CDR1 SGHVS, CDR2 FQNEAQ. V lost 2 bases and J lost 7, with 15 bases in between. The sequencing input was peripheral blood. This TCR was sampled from a woman aged 45 to 65 who had recovered from COVID-19. V and J are TRBV7-8 and TRBJ1-6; D is possibly TRBD1 (6 bases). The CDR3 nucleotides are TGTGCCAGCAGCTTACTAAGGACAGATAGGAATTCACCCCTCCACTTT. Protein sequence: CASSLLRTDRNSPLHF.